This T cell receptor beta chain was documented in a study of T cell responses to AZD1222 COVID-19 vaccine. Across the whole study: Pooled samples include second doses given at about 4 or 12 weeks.

Generated by immunoSEQ multiplex PCR, the TCRdb table keeps only in-frame clones and is missing some. Found here are 90,000 to 120,000 clones, 75% to 90% of them singletons; the top ten hold over 6.5%. The V gene's germline CDR1 is LNHDA and CDR2 SQIVND (reference sequence). V shed 0 bases and J shed 0 bases, with 12 bases lying between them. The CDR3 extends over 17 amino acids. This clone was counted a single time. The chain couples TRBV19 to TRBJ1-3; the D is unclear. Sequencing was performed on peripheral blood, taken on day 0 of AZD1222 vaccination. The clonotype originates from an adult in good health. In nucleotides, the CDR3 is TGTGCCAGTAGTATAGATCCCCCGGGGAGCTCTGGAAACACCATATATTTT. This translates into CASSIDPPGSSGNTIYF.